Given below is one TCR beta chain in context. Antigen: not known. This CDR3 is built from 16 residues. V lost 3 bases to trimming and J lost 4 bases, with 16 bases between them. The germline V gene encodes CDR1 SGDLS and CDR2 YYNGEE. Universal primer sites and UMIs were introduced during 5'RACE template-switching synthesis of TCR cDNA. TCRdb reanalysed the 5' RACE reads using MiXCR and keeps one entry per CDR3 protein. The sample holds approximately 610,000 distinct CDR3 sequences, around a sixth seen once. This sample stems from a study of T cells after yellow fever vaccination. Study overall: SMART-Seq v4 Ultra Low Input prepared libraries from low-cell fractions. Findings of the study overall: The study re-detected most primary-vaccination clones after the booster (roughly 96% CD4, roughly 88% CD8).

V usage is TRBV9 and J usage is TRBJ2-2, with D perhaps TRBD1 (5 bases). The TCR was taken from a young man who received the YFV17D yellow fever vaccine. Sequenced here: PBMCs, sampled 5 to 6 days after the first yellow fever vaccination. Here the CDR3 DNA reads TGTGCCAGCAGCGCTGGCTCAGGGATACTCACCGGGGAGCTGTTTTTT. Its protein product is CASSAGSGILTGELFF. Looking up the rest from reference TRBV9 and TRBJ2-2 gives the full variable domain: DSGVTQTPKHLITATGQRVTLRCSPRSGDLSVYWYQQSLDQGLQFLIQYYNGEERAKGNILERFSAQQFPDLHSELNLSSLELGDSALYFCASSAGSGILTGELFFGEGSRLTVL.